A single sample is the source of the 21 T cell receptor beta chains below, sequenced in a study of control samples from healthy donors and cancer patients. Sequencing was performed with immunoSEQ multiplex PCR; in TCRdb, only in-frame clones are kept and a portion is missing. In the table there are about 170,000 clones, roughly 93% of which are singletons. Sequenced: blood. The receptor source for this set is a woman aged 55-69 years in good health.

The genes are TRBV30 and TRBJ1-4; a weak D match, TRBD1 (5 bases). V shed 2 bases and J shed 4 bases, with 20 bases lying between them. CDR3 length equals 17 residues. Germline V CDR1 and CDR2: GTSNPN, SVGIG (reference sequence). This CDR3 is CAWSPNRGLLGNEKLFF. The CDR3 DNA is TGTGCCTGGAGTCCTAATAGGGGCCTACTGGGTAATGAAAAACTGTTTTTT. The complete variable domain, with remaining parts taken from reference TRBV30 and TRBJ1-4, reads SQTIHQWPATLVQPVGSPLSLECTVEGTSNPNLYWYRQAAGRGLQLLFYSVGIGQISSEVPQNLSASRPQDRQFILSSKKLLLSDSGFYLCAWSPNRGLLGNEKLFFGSGTQLSVL.

The chain is built from TRBV7-2 and TRBJ1-4; D not certain. Germline lookup yields CDR1 SGHTA and CDR2 FQGNSA. V lost 5 bases and J 4 bases, leaving 8 bases between the germline ends. This CDR3 has 13 amino acids. CDR3 nucleotide sequence: TGTGCCAGCAGCCCTATCCATAATGAAAAACTGTTTTTT. It encodes CASSPIHNEKLFF. Using reference TRBV7-2 and TRBJ1-4 for the parts outside the CDR3, the full variable domain is GAGVSQSPSNKVTEKGKDVELRCDPISGHTALYWYRQSLGQGLEFLIYFQGNSAPDKSGLPSDRFSAERTGGSVSTLTIQRTQQEDSAVYLCASSPIHNEKLFFGSGTQLSVL.

CDR3 bases: TGTGCCAGCAGCCCGAGGGAGCGGAGCACAGATACGCAGTATTTT. Residues: CASSPRERSTDTQYF. The chain joins TRBV11-1 to TRBJ2-3; D might be TRBD2 (5 bases). Per the germline V gene, CDR1 is SGHAT and CDR2 is FQDESV (reference sequence). V lost 5 bases, J lost 0 bases, and 12 bases lay in between. This CDR3 has 15 amino acids.

This clone was recorded only once. V gene TRBV10-2 combines with J gene TRBJ1-1, with D possibly being TRBD1 (5 bases). V was trimmed by 3 bases and J by 8 bases, leaving 16 bases between them. The CDR3 covers 14 residues. Germline CDR1 and CDR2: WSHSY and SAAADI. The DNA of the CDR3 is TGCGCCAGCAGTGACCCTGGGGAGGGACGGGAAGCTTTCTTT. This sequence encodes CASSDPGEGREAFF.

The chain has TRBV7-9 and TRBJ1-4; D remains ambiguous. The CDR3 extends over 14 amino acids. In germline, CDR1 is SEHNR, CDR2 FQNEAQ (reference sequence). V lost 1 base and J lost 4, with 7 bases in between. In nucleotides, the CDR3 is TGTGCCAGCAGCTTAGGTCAGCTTAATGAAAAACTGTTTTTT. Its protein product is CASSLGQLNEKLFF.

The chain carries TRBV15 and TRBJ2-1; 8 nucleotides line up with TRBD2. The CDR3 contains 15 residues. The V and J ends lost 3 bases and 7 bases, in that order; junction bases with no gene match: 8. The germline gives CDR1 LNHNV, CDR2 YYDKDF (reference sequence). The CDR3 coding sequence is TGTGCCACCAGCAGCCGTCGGGGGGGCTTAAATGAGCAGTTCTTC. Residues: CATSSRRGGLNEQFF.

This sequence joins TRBV15 and TRBJ1-2; weak D call: TRBD1 (5 bases). Trimming removed 2 bases at V and 2 bases at J, with 9 bases between. The germline V gene has CDR1 LNHNV and CDR2 YYDKDF (reference sequence). The CDR3 runs to 14 residues. CDR3: CATSRQGFNYGYTF. In DNA, the CDR3 is TGTGCCACCAGCAGACAGGGTTTCAACTATGGCTACACCTTC. The full variable domain, rest sourced from reference TRBV15 and TRBJ1-2, is DAMVIQNPRYQVTQFGKPVTLSCSQTLNHNVMYWYQQKSSQAPKLLFHYYDKDFNNEADTPDNFQSRRPNTSFCFLDIRSPGLGDTAMYLCATSRQGFNYGYTFGSGTRLTVV.

The chain recombines TRBV6-5 with TRBJ1-2, with D unresolved. V was clipped by 8 bases and J by 8 bases, with 18 bases between them. The CDR3 loop spans 13 amino acids. The germline CDR1 and CDR2 sequences are MNHEY and SVGAGI. CDR3 loop: CASSTSRHEGYTF. CDR3 coding DNA: TGTGCCAGCTCGACAAGCAGGCACGAAGGCTACACCTTC.

The chain uses TRBV19 and TRBJ1-2; 7 bases map to TRBD1. In germline, CDR1 is LNHDA, CDR2 SQIVND (reference sequence). With V trimmed by 2 bases and J by 6 bases, 15 bases remained unmatched. This CDR3 comprises 17 residues. As DNA, the CDR3 is TGTGCCAGTAGTATATGGGCAGGGGGGAACCTGCTCAATGGCTACACCTTC. Translated: CASSIWAGGNLLNGYTF.

The V gene is TRBV27, the J gene TRBJ2-7, with 9 bases fitting TRBD1. J lost 1 base, V lost 6 bases, and 4 bases had no gene match. Germline CDR1 is MNHEY and CDR2 is SMNVEV (reference sequence). The CDR3 is 14 amino acids. For the CDR3, the DNA is TGTGCCAGCAGGCGACAGGGGGATTCCTACGAGCAGTACTTC. Its translation: CASRRQGDSYEQYF.

The chain carries TRBV2 and TRBJ2-7; D perhaps matches TRBD2 (6 bases). The germline gives CDR1 SNHLY, CDR2 FYNNEI. The ends were cut back, 8 bases at V and 2 bases at J, with 19 bases in the middle. The CDR3 is made up of 15 amino acids. For the CDR3, the DNA is TGTGCCAGCGGGGGGAGAGTTTCAGGAGCCTACGAGCAGTACTTC. Translated, it gives CASGGRVSGAYEQYF.

V and J are TRBV29-1 and TRBJ1-1; D gene uncertain. With 1 base removed from V and 1 base from J, the gap between germline ends came to 13 bases. This CDR3 contains 15 residues. Germline loops: CDR1 SQVTM, CDR2 ANQGSEA. The CDR3 spells CSVEVNPVKNTEAFF. The CDR3 DNA reads TGCAGCGTTGAAGTGAACCCCGTCAAGAACACTGAAGCTTTCTTT.

V and J are TRBV2 and TRBJ2-1, with 7 bases matching TRBD1. CDR1 and CDR2 (germline): SNHLY, FYNNEI. The CDR3 sequence is 15 residues long. Trimming took 6 bases from V and 6 from J; bases not matched to a gene: 11. CDR3 residues: CASSVGQSVSNEQFF. CDR3 nucleotides: TGTGCCAGCAGCGTGGGACAGAGTGTTTCCAATGAGCAGTTCTTC.

This clone has only one observation. The chain recombines TRBV6-2 or TRBV6-3 with TRBJ1-1, with a possible D match to TRBD1 (5 bases). Germline-derived CDR1 and CDR2 are MNHEY and SVGEGT. The CDR3 consists of 15 residues. V shed 6 bases and J shed 1 base, with 15 bases lying between them. The CDR3: CASSLPSDRNTEAFF. The CDR3, as DNA: TGTGCCAGCAGCCTACCATCCGACAGGAACACTGAAGCTTTCTTT.

In this sample, this clone turned up a few times. V usage is TRBV2 and J usage is TRBJ1-1, with D perhaps TRBD1 (5 bases). The CDR3 is 15 residues long. Germline-derived CDR1 and CDR2 are SNHLY and FYNNEI. V was pared by 2 bases and J by 5 bases, with 15 bases between. For the CDR3, the DNA is TGTGCCAGCAGTGAATCGCGGGGACGGGAGACTGAAGCTTTCTTT. This gives the protein CASSESRGRETEAFF.

The V and J genes are TRBV4-1 and TRBJ1-5; D unresolved. V lost 0 bases and J 5 bases, leaving 8 bases between the germline ends. The CDR3 loop spans 14 amino acids. CDR1 and CDR2 from the germline V gene are MGHRA and YSYEKL. The CDR3 bases are TGCGCCAGCAGCCAAGATAACCATGATCAGCCCCAGCATTTT. It specifies CASSQDNHDQPQHF.

The V gene is TRBV5-6, the J gene TRBJ1-3; D remains ambiguous. The V gene's germline CDR1 is SGHDT and CDR2 YYEEEE. The CDR3 has 15 amino acids. Trimming cost V 1 base and J 0 bases, with 8 bases left between them. Written as DNA, the CDR3 is TGTGCCAGCAGCTTGTTCGGGTCCTCTGGAAACACCATATATTTT. Translating it yields CASSLFGSSGNTIYF.

On this clone: Distinct nucleotide sequences in the sample also encode this CDR3. The rearrangement links TRBV4-1 to TRBJ2-4; D uncertain. Trimming took 0 bases from V and 0 from J, leaving 9 bases between them. Germline-derived CDR1 and CDR2 are MGHRA and YSYEKL. The CDR3 is 16 residues long. The CDR3 loop reads CASSQEATLAKNIQYF. The CDR3 DNA sequence: TGCGCCAGCAGCCAAGAGGCTACCCTAGCCAAAAACATTCAGTACTTC.

The chain is built from TRBV7-9 and TRBJ1-5; D might be TRBD1 (5 bases). The CDR3 runs 16 residues. The V gene's germline CDR1 is SEHNR and CDR2 FQNEAQ (reference sequence). V lost 1 base and J 0 bases, leaving 10 bases between the germline ends. DNA of the CDR3: TGTGCCAGCAGCTTAGGGGCAGGGTATAGCAATCAGCCCCAGCATTTT. Encoded protein: CASSLGAGYSNQPQHF.

This chain joins TRBV6-6 and TRBJ1-6; D gene uncertain. Germline CDR1 reads MNHNY; CDR2 reads SVGAGI (reference sequence). Trimming took off 5 bases at V and 13 bases at J, with 12 bases between the two ends. This CDR3 is built from 12 residues. This chain's CDR3 is CASSTPEEPLHF. CDR3 nucleotides: TGTGCCAGCAGTACCCCCGAGGAGCCCCTCCACTTT.

The chain is built from TRBV9 and TRBJ1-2, with D maybe TRBD1 (5 bases). The CDR3 length is 14 residues. Trimming took 3 bases from V and 0 from J, leaving 9 bases between them. Germline CDR1 reads SGDLS; CDR2 reads YYNGEE. CDR3 residues: CASSGRVPNYGYTF. CDR3 DNA sequence: TGTGCCAGCAGCGGCAGGGTACCTAACTATGGCTACACCTTC.